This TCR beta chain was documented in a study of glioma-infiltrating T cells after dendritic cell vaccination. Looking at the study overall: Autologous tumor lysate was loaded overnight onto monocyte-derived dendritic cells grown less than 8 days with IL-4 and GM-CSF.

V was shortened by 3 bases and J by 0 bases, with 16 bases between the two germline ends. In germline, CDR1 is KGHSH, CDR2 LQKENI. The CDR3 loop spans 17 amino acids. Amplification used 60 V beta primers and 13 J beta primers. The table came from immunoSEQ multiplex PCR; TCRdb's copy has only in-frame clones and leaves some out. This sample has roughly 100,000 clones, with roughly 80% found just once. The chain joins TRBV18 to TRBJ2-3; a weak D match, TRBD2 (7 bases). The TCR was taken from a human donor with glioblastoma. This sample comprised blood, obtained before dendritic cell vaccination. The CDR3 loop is CASSPVVSGGSTDTQYF. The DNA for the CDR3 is TGTGCCAGCTCACCGGTAGTTTCGGGGGGCAGCACAGATACGCAGTATTTT.